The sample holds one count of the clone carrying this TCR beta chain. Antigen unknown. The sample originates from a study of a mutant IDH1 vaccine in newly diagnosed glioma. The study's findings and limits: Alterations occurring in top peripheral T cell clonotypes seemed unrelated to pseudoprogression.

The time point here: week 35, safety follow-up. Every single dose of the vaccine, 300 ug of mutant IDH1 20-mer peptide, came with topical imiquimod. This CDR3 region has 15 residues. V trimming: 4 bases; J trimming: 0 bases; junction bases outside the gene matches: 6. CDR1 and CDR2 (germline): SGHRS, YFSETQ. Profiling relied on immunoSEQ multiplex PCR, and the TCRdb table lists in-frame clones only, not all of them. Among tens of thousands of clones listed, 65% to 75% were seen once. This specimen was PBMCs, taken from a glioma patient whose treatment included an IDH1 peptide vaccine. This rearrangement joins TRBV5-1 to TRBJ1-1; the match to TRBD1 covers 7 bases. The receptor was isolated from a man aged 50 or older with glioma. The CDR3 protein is CASSLTGPLNTEAFF. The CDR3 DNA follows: TGCGCCAGCAGCCTGACAGGGCCCTTGAACACTGAAGCTTTCTTT.